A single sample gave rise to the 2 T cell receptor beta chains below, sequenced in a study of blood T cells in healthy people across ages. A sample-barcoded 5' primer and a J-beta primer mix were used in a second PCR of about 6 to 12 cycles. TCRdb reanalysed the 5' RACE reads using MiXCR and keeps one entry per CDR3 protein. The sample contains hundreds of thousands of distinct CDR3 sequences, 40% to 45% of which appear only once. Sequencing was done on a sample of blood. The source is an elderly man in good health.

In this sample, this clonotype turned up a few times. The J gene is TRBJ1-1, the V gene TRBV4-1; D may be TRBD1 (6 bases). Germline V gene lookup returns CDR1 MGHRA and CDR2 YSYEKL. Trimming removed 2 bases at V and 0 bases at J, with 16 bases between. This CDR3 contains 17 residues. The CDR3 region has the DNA TGCGCCAGCAGCCAACCCCGCGGGGGGGACATGAACACTGAAGCTTTCTTT. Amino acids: CASSQPRGGDMNTEAFF.

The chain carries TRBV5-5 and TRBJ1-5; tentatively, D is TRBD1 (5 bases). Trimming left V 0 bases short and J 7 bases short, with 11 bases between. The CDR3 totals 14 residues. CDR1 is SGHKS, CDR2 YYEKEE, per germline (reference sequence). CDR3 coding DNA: TGTGCCAGCAGCTTGGTGTTGGGGGACCAGCCCCAGCATTTT. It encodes CASSLVLGDQPQHF.